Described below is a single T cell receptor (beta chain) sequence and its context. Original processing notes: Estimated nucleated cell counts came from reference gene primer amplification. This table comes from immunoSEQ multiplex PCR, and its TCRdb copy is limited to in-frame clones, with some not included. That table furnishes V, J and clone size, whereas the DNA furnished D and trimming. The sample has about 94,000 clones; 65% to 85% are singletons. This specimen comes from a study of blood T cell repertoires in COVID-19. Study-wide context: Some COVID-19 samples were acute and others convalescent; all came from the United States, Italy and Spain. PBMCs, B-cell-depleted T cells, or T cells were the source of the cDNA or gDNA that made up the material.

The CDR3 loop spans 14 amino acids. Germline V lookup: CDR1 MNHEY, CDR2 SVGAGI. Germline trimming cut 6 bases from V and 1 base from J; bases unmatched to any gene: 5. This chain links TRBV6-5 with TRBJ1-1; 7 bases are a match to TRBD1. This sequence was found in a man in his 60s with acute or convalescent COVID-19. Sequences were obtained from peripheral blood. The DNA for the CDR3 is TGTGCCAGCAGGACAGGGATAAGGAACACTGAAGCTTTCTTT. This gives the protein CASRTGIRNTEAFF.